This T cell receptor (beta chain) stems from a study of cytomegalovirus exposure and HLA in healthy donors. Data came from immunoSEQ multiplex PCR; TCRdb stores just in-frame clones and leaves some out. The sample lists 95,000 to 150,000 clones, roughly 89% occurring once. CDR1 and CDR2 (germline): MNHEY, SMNVEV (reference sequence). Trimming took 7 bases from V and 3 from J; bases not matched to a gene: 7. The CDR3 spans 14 residues. This chain connects TRBV27 to TRBJ2-7; TRBD1 aligns across 9 bases. Sample: PBMCs. The origin of this receptor is a woman aged 18-29 years in good health and CMV-seronegative. CDR3 protein: CASKIQGALYEQYF. CDR3 nucleotides: TGTGCCAGCAAAATACAGGGGGCCCTCTACGAGCAGTACTTC.